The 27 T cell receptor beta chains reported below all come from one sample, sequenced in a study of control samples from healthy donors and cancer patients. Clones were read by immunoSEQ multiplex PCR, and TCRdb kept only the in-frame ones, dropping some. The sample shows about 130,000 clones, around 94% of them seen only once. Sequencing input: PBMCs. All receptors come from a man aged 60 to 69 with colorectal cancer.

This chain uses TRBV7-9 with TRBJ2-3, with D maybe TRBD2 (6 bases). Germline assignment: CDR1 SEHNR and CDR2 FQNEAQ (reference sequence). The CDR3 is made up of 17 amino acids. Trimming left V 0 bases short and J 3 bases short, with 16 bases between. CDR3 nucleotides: TGTGCCAGCAGCTTAGCCGGGACTCCCCAACTGACAGATACGCAGTATTTT. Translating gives CASSLAGTPQLTDTQYF.

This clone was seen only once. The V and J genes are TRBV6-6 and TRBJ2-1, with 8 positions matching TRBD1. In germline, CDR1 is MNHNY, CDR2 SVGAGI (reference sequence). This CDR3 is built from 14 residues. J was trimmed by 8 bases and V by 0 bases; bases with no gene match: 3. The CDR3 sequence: CASSYSDRGYEQFF. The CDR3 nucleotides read TGTGCCAGCAGTTACTCTGACAGGGGCTATGAGCAGTTCTTC.

This CDR3 is CASSPTDRDEQPQHF. Here the CDR3 DNA reads TGTGCCAGCAGCCCCACGGACAGGGATGAACAGCCCCAGCATTTT. The chain recombines TRBV7-9 with TRBJ1-5, with 8 nucleotides matching TRBD1. Germline CDR1 reads SEHNR; CDR2 reads FQNEAQ (reference sequence). This CDR3 spans 15 amino acids. J lost 7 bases, V lost 5 bases, and 10 bases had no gene match. The variable domain in full, with the rest retrieved from reference TRBV7-9 and TRBJ1-5, is DTGVSQNPRHKITKRGQNVTFRCDPISEHNRLYWYRQTLGQGPEFLTYFQNEAQLEKSRLLSDRFSAERPKGSFSTLEIQRTEQGDSAMYLCASSPTDRDEQPQHFGDGTRLSIL.

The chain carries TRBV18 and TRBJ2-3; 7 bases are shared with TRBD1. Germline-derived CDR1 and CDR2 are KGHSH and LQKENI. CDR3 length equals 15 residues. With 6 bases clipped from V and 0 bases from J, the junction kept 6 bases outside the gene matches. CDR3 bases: TGTGCCAGCTCTCCCCAGGGGGATAGCACAGATACGCAGTATTTT. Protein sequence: CASSPQGDSTDTQYF. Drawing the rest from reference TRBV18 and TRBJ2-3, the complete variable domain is NAGVMQNPRHLVRRRGQEARLRCSPMKGHSHVYWYRQLPEEGLKFMVYLQKENIIDESGMPKERFSAEFPKEGPSILRIQQVVRGDSAAYFCASSPQGDSTDTQYFGPGTRLTVL.

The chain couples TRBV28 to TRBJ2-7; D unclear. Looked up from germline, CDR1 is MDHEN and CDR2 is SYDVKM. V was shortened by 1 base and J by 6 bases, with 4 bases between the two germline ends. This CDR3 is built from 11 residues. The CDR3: CASSLSGEQYF. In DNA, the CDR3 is TGTGCCAGCAGTTTATCTGGCGAGCAGTACTTC.

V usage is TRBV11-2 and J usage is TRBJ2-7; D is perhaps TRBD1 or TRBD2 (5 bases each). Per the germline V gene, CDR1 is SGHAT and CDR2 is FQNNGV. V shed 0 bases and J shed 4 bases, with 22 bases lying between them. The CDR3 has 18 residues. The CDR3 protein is CASSLEQTWGRIGYEQYF. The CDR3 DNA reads TGTGCCAGCAGCTTAGAACAAACTTGGGGACGGATTGGTTACGAGCAGTACTTC. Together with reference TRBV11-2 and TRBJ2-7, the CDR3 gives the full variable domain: EAGVAQSPRYKIIEKRQSVAFWCNPISGHATLYWYQQILGQGPKLLIQFQNNGVVDDSQLPKDRFSAERLKGVDSTLKIQPAKLEDSAVYLCASSLEQTWGRIGYEQYFGPGTRLTVT.

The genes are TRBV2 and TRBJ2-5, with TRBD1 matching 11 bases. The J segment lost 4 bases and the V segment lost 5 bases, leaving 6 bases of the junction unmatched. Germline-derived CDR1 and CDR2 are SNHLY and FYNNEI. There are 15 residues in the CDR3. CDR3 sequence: CASSIMGQGGETQYF. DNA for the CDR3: TGTGCCAGCAGTATTATGGGACAGGGGGGAGAGACCCAGTACTTC.

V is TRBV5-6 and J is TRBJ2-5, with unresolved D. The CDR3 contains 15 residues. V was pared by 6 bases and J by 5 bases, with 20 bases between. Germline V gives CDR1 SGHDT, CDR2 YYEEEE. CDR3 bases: TGTGCCAGCATAATAGCTGGTTTTCGTTCGGAGACCCAGTACTTC. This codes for CASIIAGFRSETQYF. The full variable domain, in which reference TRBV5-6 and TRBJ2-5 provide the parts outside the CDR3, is DAGVTQSPTHLIKTRGQQVTLRCSPKSGHDTVSWYQQALGQGPQFIFQYYEEEERQRGNFPDRFSGHQFPNYSSELNVNALLLGDSALYLCASIIAGFRSETQYFGPGTRLLVL.

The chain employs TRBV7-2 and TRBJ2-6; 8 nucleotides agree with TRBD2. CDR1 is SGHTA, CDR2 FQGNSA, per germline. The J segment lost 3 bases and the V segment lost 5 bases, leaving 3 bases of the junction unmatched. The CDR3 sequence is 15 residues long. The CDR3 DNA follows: TGTGCCAGCAGCCCCAGCGGGGGTGGGGCCAACGTCCTGACTTTC. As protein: CASSPSGGGANVLTF. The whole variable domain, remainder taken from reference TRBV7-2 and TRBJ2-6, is GAGVSQSPSNKVTEKGKDVELRCDPISGHTALYWYRQSLGQGLEFLIYFQGNSAPDKSGLPSDRFSAERTGGSVSTLTIQRTQQEDSAVYLCASSPSGGGANVLTFGAGSRLTVL.

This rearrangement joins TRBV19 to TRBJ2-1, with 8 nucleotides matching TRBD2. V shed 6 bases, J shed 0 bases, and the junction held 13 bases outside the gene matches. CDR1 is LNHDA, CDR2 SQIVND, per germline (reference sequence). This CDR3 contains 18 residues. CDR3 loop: CASSSRSAGGSSYNEQFF. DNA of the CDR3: TGTGCCAGTAGCTCGAGGTCGGCGGGGGGCTCCTCCTACAATGAGCAGTTCTTC.

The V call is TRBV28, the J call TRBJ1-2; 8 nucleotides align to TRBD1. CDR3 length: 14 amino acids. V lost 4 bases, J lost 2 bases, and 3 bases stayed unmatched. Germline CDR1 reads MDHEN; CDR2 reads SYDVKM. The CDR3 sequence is CASSSPGGNYGYTF. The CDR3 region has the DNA TGTGCCAGCAGTTCCCCAGGGGGCAACTATGGCTACACCTTC.

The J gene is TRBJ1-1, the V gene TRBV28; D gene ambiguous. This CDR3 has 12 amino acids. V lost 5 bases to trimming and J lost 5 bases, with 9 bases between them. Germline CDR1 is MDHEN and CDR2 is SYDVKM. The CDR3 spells CASSPSFTEAFF. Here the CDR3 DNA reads TGTGCCAGCAGTCCCTCCTTTACTGAAGCTTTCTTT.

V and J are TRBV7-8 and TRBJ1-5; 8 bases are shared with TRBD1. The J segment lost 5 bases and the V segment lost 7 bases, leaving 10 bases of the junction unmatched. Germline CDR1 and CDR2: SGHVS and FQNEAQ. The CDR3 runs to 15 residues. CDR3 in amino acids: CASTHGQGGYQPQHF. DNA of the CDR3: TGTGCCAGCACGCACGGACAGGGAGGCTATCAGCCCCAGCATTTT. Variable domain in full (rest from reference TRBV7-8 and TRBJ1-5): GAGVSQSPRYKVAKRGQDVALRCDPISGHVSLFWYQQALGQGPEFLTYFQNEAQLDKSGLPSDRFFAERPEGSVSTLKIQRTQQEDSAVYLCASTHGQGGYQPQHFGDGTRLSIL.

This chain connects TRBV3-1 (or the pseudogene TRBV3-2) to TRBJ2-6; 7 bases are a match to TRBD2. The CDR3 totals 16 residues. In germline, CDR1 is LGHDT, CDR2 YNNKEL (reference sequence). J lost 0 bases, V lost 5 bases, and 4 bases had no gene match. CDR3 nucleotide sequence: TGTGCCAGCAGCAGCCGCGGGAGCTCTGGGGCCAACGTCCTGACTTTC. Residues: CASSSRGSSGANVLTF.

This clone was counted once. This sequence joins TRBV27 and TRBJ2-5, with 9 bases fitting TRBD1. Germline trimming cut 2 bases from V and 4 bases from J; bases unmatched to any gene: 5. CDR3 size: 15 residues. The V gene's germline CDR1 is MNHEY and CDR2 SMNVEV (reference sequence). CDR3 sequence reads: CASSLGTGKGETQYF. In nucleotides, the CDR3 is TGTGCCAGCAGTTTAGGGACAGGGAAGGGAGAGACCCAGTACTTC.

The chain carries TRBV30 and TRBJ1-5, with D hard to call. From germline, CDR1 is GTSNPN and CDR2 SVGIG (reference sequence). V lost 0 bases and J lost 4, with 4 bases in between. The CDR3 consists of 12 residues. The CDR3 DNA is TGTGCCTGGAGTGTATATAATCAGCCCCAGCATTTT. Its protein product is CAWSVYNQPQHF.

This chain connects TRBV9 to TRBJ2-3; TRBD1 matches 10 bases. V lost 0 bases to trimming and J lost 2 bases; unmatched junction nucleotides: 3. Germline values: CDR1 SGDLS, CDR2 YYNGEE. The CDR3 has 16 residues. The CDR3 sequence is CASSVGTGGNTDTQYF. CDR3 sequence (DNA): TGTGCCAGCAGCGTAGGGACAGGGGGTAACACAGATACGCAGTATTTT.

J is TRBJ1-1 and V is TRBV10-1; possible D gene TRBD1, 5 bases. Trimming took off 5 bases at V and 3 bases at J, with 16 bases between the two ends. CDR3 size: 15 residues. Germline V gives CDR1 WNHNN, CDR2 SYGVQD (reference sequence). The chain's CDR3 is CASSPIQAGHTEAFF. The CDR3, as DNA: TGCGCCAGCAGTCCAATCCAGGCGGGACACACTGAAGCTTTCTTT.

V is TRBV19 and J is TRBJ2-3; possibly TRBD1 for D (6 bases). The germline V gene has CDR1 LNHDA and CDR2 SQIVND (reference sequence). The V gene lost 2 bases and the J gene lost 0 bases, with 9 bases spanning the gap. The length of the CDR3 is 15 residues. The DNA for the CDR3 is TGTGCCAGTAGTATAAACAGGGTGAGCACAGATACGCAGTATTTT. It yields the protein CASSINRVSTDTQYF.

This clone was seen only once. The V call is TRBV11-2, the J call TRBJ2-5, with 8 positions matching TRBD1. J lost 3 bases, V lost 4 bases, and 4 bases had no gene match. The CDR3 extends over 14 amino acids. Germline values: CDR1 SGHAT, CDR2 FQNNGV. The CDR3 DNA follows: TGTGCCAGCAGCTCCCTGACAGGGGAAGAGACCCAGTACTTC. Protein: CASSSLTGEETQYF.

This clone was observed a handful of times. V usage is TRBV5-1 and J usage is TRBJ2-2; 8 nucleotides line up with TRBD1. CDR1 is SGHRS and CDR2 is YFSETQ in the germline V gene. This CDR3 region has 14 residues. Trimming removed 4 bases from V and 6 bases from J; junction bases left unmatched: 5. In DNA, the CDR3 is TGCGCCAGCAGCCCAGGGGGCGCCGCCGGGGAGCTGTTTTTT. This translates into CASSPGGAAGELFF.

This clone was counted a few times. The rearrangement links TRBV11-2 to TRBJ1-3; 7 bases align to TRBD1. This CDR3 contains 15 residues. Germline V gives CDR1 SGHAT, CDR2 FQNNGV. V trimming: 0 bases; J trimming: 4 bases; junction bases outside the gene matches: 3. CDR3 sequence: CASSLDTDRGNTIYF. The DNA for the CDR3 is TGTGCCAGCAGCTTAGACACGGACAGGGGAAACACCATATATTTT.

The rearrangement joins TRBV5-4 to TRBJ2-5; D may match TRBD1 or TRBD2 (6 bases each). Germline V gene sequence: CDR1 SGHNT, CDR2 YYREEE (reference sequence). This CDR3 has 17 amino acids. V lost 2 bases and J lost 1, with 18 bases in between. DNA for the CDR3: TGTGCCAGCAGCTTCGGGACACTTTCGCGGGGCCAAGAGACCCAGTACTTC. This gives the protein CASSFGTLSRGQETQYF. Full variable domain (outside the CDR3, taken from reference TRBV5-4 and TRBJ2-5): ETGVTQSPTHLIKTRGQQVTLRCSSQSGHNTVSWYQQALGQGPQFIFQYYREEENGRGNFPPRFSGLQFPNYSSELNVNALELDDSALYLCASSFGTLSRGQETQYFGPGTRLLVL.

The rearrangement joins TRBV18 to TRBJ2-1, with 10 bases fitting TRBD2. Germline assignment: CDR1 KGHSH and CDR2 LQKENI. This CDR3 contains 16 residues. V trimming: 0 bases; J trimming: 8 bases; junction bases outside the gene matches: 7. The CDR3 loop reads CASSPPSKGTSDEQFF. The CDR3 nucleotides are TGTGCCAGCTCACCACCGTCAAAAGGGACTAGCGATGAGCAGTTCTTC. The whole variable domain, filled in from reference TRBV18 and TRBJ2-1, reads NAGVMQNPRHLVRRRGQEARLRCSPMKGHSHVYWYRQLPEEGLKFMVYLQKENIIDESGMPKERFSAEFPKEGPSILRIQQVVRGDSAAYFCASSPPSKGTSDEQFFGPGTRLTVL.

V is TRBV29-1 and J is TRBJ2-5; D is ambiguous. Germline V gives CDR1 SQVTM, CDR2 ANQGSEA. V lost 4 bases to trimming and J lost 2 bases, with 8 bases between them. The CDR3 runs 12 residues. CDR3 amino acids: CSVGPLQETQYF. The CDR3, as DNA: TGCAGCGTTGGCCCATTACAAGAGACCCAGTACTTC.

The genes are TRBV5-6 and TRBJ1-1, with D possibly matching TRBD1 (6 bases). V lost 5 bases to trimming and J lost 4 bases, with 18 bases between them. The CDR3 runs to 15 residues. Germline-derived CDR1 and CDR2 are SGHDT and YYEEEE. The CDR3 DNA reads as TGTGCCAGCAGTGGGTATACAGGGCTCAGCACTGAAGCTTTCTTT. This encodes CASSGYTGLSTEAFF.

In nucleotides, the CDR3 is TGTGCCAGCAGCCCCAGGGGTGTAGCGGATACGCAGTATTTT. As protein: CASSPRGVADTQYF. The chain combines TRBV9 with TRBJ2-3; D might be TRBD1 (6 bases). Trimming stripped 4 bases from V and 6 bases from J, with 15 bases between. The CDR3 spans 14 residues. Germline CDR1 is SGDLS and CDR2 is YYNGEE.